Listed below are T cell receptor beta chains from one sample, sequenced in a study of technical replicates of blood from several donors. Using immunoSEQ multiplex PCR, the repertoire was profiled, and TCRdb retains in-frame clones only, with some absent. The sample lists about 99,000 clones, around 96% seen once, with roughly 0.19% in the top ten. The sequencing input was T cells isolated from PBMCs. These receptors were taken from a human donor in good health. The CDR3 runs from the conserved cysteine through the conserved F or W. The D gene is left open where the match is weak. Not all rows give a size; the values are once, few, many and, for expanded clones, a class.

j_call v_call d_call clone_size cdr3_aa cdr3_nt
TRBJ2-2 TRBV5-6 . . CASSLIVGELFF TGTGCCAGCAGCTTGATAGTCGGGGAGCTGTTTTTT
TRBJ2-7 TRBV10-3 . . CAISDEGEREYEQYF TGTGCCATCAGTGATGAGGGGGAGAGGGAATACGAGCAGTACTTC
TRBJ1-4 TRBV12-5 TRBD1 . CASGAPGQGGEKLFF TGTGCTAGTGGAGCCCCGGGACAGGGTGGTGAAAAACTGTTTTTT
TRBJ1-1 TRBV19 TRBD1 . CASSKLMTGLNTEAFF TGTGCCAGTAGTAAGCTTATGACAGGGTTAAACACTGAAGCTTTCTTT
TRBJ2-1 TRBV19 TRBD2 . CASSLKLAGYNEQFF TGTGCCAGTAGTTTAAAACTAGCGGGATACAATGAGCAGTTCTTC
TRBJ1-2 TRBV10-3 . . CAISELNVGGDYGYTF TGTGCCATCAGTGAGTTAAATGTAGGAGGGGACTATGGCTACACCTTC
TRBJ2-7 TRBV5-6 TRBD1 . CASSGTGTGYYEQYF TGTGCCAGCAGCGGTACCGGGACAGGGTACTACGAGCAGTACTTC
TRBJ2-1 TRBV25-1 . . CASTSDGEQFF TGTGCCAGCACCAGCGACGGGGAGCAGTTCTTC
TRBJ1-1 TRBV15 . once CATSRGEHHRVENTEAFF TGTGCCACCAGCAGAGGGGAACACCACAGGGTTGAGAACACTGAAGCTTTCTTT
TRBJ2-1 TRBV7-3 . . CASSLSSDKLYNEQFF TGTGCCAGCAGCTTAAGCTCGGACAAGCTGTACAATGAGCAGTTCTTC
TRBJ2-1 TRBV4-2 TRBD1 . CASSHEDRVEQFF TGTGCCAGCAGCCACGAGGACAGGGTTGAGCAGTTCTTC
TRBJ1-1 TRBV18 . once CASSPPAGPNTEAFF TGTGCCAGCTCACCACCCGCAGGGCCGAACACTGAAGCTTTCTTT
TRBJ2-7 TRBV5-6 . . CASSFGGTANFYEQYF TGTGCCAGCAGCTTTGGGGGGACAGCTAATTTCTACGAGCAGTACTTC
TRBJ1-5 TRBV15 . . CATSSINGAQHF TGTGCCACCAGCAGCATCAATGGAGCCCAGCATTTT
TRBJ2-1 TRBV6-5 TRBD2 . CASSSGRVDNNEQFF TGTGCCAGCAGCAGCGGGAGGGTCGATAACAATGAGCAGTTCTTC
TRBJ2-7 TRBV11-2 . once CASSLVVDEQYF TGTGCCAGCAGCTTAGTGGTAGACGAGCAGTACTTC
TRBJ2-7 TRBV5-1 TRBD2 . CASSWGTSGRAVPYEQYF TGCGCCAGCAGCTGGGGGACTAGCGGGAGGGCCGTCCCCTACGAGCAGTACTTC
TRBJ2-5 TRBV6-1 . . CASSEGVRGTQYF TGTGCCAGCAGTGAAGGGGTCAGGGGGACCCAGTACTTC
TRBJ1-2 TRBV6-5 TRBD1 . CASGKDRSSYGYTF TGTGCCAGCGGAAAGGACAGGTCCTCTTATGGCTACACCTTC